This TCR beta chain stems from a study of T cells in Graves' hyperthyroidism and ophthalmopathy. Notes on the study in general: With a median lead of about 6.9 months before onset, the model predicted ophthalmopathy.

A few counts support this clonotype. The antigen is undetermined. V lost 5 bases to trimming and J lost 2 bases; unmatched junction nucleotides: 6. Germline CDR1 SNHLY, CDR2 FYNNEI. The CDR3 is 16 amino acids. Out of over 7.5 ml of fresh peripheral blood came the PBMCs. Amplification yielded TCR beta CDR3 regions, with RNA transcripts as the source. The HTBI primer set drove a first-round RT-PCR of the TCR CDR3. TCRdb analysed the multiplex PCR reads with MiXCR anew, one entry per CDR3 protein. The sample shows hundreds of thousands of distinct CDR3 sequences, under 45% of them seen only once. V and J are TRBV2 and TRBJ2-2; 9 bases match TRBD1. Sequencing was done on a sample of blood. This clonotype was obtained from a woman aged 40 to 50 with Graves' hyperthyroidism. This chain's CDR3 is CASSYSTGGNTGELFF. DNA of the CDR3: TGTGCCAGCAGTTACTCGACAGGGGGAAACACCGGGGAGCTGTTTTTT.